What follows describes a single T cell receptor beta chain. This record comes from a study of cytomegalovirus exposure and HLA in healthy donors. The CDR3 is made up of 16 amino acids. Germline CDR1 is SGHRS and CDR2 is YFSETQ. With 2 bases clipped from V and 8 bases from J, the junction kept 10 bases outside the gene matches. Vbeta (60) and Jbeta (13) primers were used in the PCR. Sequencing was performed with immunoSEQ multiplex PCR; in TCRdb, only in-frame clones are kept and a portion is missing. The sample has 130,000 or so clones; nearly 90% are singletons. The V gene is TRBV5-1, the J gene TRBJ1-6, with 7 bases lining up with TRBD1. The source material was PBMCs. This receptor was identified in a woman aged 40 to 49 in good health and CMV-seronegative. CDR3 sequence (DNA): TGCGCCAGCAGCTTTGGAAGGGGGACAGATTATTCACCCCTCCACTTT. This codes for CASSFGRGTDYSPLHF. Drawing the rest from reference TRBV5-1 and TRBJ1-6, the complete variable domain is KAGVTQTPRYLIKTRGQQVTLSCSPISGHRSVSWYQQTPGQGLQFLFEYFSETQRNKGNFPGRFSGRQFSNSRSEMNVSTLELGDSALYLCASSFGRGTDYSPLHFGNGTRLTVT.